These T cell receptor beta chains were read from a single sample in a study of monozygotic twins with inflammatory bowel disease. TCRdb re-called the 5' RACE reads and gives one entry per CDR3 protein, without DNA. This sample's clone table lists roughly 90,000 distinct CDR3 sequences. Specimen: blood. Source of these receptors: a human donor with ulcerative colitis or Crohn's disease, or a healthy co-twin of an affected twin (not recorded which). The CDR3 runs from the conserved cysteine through the conserved F or W.

>TRBJ2-7|TRBV29-1
CSVRDRRNYEQYF
>TRBJ2-3|TRBV19
CASLPTDTQYF
>TRBJ1-1|TRBV5-1
CASKQLLNTEAFF
>TRBJ1-6|TRBV6-5
CASSYRTENSPLHF
>TRBJ1-4|TRBV5-5
CASSPPGSGGWSEKLFF
>TRBJ2-7|TRBV20-1
CSARAGVPPEQYF
>TRBJ2-1|TRBV5-1
CASSIHRGELSYNEQFF
>TRBJ2-7|TRBV5-4
CASSLDRDRTNEQYF
>TRBJ1-1|TRBV20-1
CSARPSGRVGEAFF
>TRBJ2-5|TRBV12-3/TRBV12-4
CASSLPPRRQETQYF
>TRBJ1-1|TRBV5-1
CASSLGLMNTEAFF
>TRBJ2-5|TRBV5-4
CASSQGRGQVQETQYF
>TRBJ2-7|TRBV4-1
CASSHISLGMEIYEQYF
>TRBJ2-7|TRBV7-8
CASSLARQGAPYEQYF
>TRBJ2-1|TRBV5-1
CASSLGPQGEFYNEQFF
>TRBJ1-1|TRBV14
CASSQVSVTEAFF
>TRBJ2-3|TRBV12-3/TRBV12-4
CASSLALGDSGTQYF
>TRBJ1-2|TRBV10-3
CAISEPNSGQGYGYTF
>TRBJ1-2|TRBV12-3/TRBV12-4
CASSLSGGYTF